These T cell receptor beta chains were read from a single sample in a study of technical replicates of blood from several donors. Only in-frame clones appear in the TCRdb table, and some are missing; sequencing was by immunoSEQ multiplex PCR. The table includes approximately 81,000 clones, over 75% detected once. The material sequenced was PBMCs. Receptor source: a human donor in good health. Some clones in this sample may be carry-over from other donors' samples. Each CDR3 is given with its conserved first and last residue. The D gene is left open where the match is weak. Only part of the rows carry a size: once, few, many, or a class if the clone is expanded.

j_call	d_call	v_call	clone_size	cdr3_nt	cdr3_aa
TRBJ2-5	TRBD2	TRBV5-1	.	TGCGCCAGCAGCCTAGGGACTAGCGGGGGGGTCCGCCAAGAGACCCAGTACTTC	CASSLGTSGGVRQETQYF
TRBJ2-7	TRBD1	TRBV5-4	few	TGTGCCAGCAGCCTTGGACAGGGGGAATACGAGCAGTACTTC	CASSLGQGEYEQYF
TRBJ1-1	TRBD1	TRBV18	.	TGTGCCAGCTCACCGGACAGGGGCACTGAAGCTTTCTTT	CASSPDRGTEAFF
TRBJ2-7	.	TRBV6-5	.	TGTGCCACCATAAAAAAGCGATCCGGGACAAACGAGCAGTACTTC	CATIKKRSGTNEQYF
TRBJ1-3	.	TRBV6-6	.	TGTGCCAGCAGTTACTCGATCGTTGCCAGGTTAGATTTT	CASSYSIVARLDF
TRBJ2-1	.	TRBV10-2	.	TGCGCCAGCAGTGCGAGGGTTGAGCAGTTCTTC	CASSARVEQFF
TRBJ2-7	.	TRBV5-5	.	TGTGCCAGCAGCTTGGGGTACAGCCACTACGAGCAGTACTTC	CASSLGYSHYEQYF
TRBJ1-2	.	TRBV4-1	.	TGCGCCAGCAGCACTATCGGGGGCTACACCTTC	CASSTIGGYTF
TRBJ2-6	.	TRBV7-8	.	TGTGCCAGCAGCCCCAACAACGTCCTGACTTTC	CASSPNNVLTF
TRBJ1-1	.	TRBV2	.	TGTGCCAGCAGTACAAAAACAGGGACCCAAGCTTTCTTT	CASSTKTGTQAFF
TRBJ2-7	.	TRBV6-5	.	TGTGCCAGCAGTTCGCCCGTAGGGGCGGGGAACGAGCAGTACTTC	CASSSPVGAGNEQYF
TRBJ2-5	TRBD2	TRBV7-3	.	TGTGCCAGCAGCTTAAGTGGCGGGGGGCCTCAAGAGACCCAGTACTTC	CASSLSGGGPQETQYF
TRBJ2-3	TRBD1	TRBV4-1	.	TGCGCCAGCAGCCAAGGTGGCAGGGGGCGCACAGATACGCAGTATTTT	CASSQGGRGRTDTQYF
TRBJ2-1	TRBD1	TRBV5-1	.	TGCGCCAGCAGCCGAACAGGGGTCGAATACAATGAGCAGTTCTTC	CASSRTGVEYNEQFF
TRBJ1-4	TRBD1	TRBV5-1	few	TGCGCCAGCAGCTGGAACAGGGGGCGCGAAGAAAAACTGTTTTTT	CASSWNRGREEKLFF
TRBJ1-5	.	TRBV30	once	TGTGCCTGGAGGGGGAGCAGCAGCAATCAGCCCCAGCATTTT	CAWRGSSSNQPQHF
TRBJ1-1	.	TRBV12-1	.	TGTGCCAGCAGGGGCAGGGTGGGTGAAGCTTTCTTT	CASRGRVGEAFF
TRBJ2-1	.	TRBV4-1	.	TGCGCCAGCAGCCAAGATCATGAGGACAACTACAATGGGCAGTTCTTC	CASSQDHEDNYNGQFF
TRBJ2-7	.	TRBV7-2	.	TGTGCCAGCAGCAACCCAACGACAGATGGTCCCTACGAGCAGTACTTC	CASSNPTTDGPYEQYF
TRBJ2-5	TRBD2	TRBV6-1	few	TGTGCCAGCAGTGGTATAGCGGGGGAACAAGAGACCCAGTACTTC	CASSGIAGEQETQYF